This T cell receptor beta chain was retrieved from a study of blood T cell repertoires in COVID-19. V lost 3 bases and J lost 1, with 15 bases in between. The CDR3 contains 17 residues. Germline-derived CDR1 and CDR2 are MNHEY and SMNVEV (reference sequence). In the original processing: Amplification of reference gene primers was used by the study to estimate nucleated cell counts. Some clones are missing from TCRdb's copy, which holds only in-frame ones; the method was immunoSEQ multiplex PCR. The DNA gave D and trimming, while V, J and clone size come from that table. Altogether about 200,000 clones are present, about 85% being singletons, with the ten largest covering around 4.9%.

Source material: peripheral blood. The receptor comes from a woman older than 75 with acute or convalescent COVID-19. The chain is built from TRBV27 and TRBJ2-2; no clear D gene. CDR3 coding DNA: TGTGCCAGCAGTTTCAGTCGGCCGACACGGAACACCGGGGAGCTGTTTTTT. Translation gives CASSFSRPTRNTGELFF.